This paragraph covers one T cell receptor beta chain sequence. Its antigen is as yet unknown. The CDR3 spans 11 residues. The V end lost 0 bases, the J end lost 3 bases, and 3 bases lay between the germline ends. CDR1 and CDR2 (germline): DFQATT, SNEGSKA (reference sequence). Sequencing used immunoSEQ multiplex PCR; TCRdb keeps in-frame clones, though not all of them. The sample lists some 99,000 clones, around 89% occurring once. The sample is drawn from a study of identifying expanded T cells in peripheral blood. Study observations and caveats: Across healthy donors, higher total template counts meant significantly greater approximately two-week count variance.

This chain uses TRBV20-1 with TRBJ2-7; D remains unclear. Material: blood. This receptor was obtained from a person aged 18 to 75 in good health. The chain's CDR3 is CSAREDYEQYF. The DNA of the CDR3 is TGCAGTGCTAGAGAGGACTACGAGCAGTACTTC.